This TCR beta chain comes out of a study of cytomegalovirus exposure and HLA in healthy donors. Study outcomes and limitations: A missense DCLRE1C variant was associated with V- and J-gene trimming of TCR beta chains in a later analysis, and an independent cohort replicated the association.

Germline V CDR1 and CDR2: SGHTA, FQGNSA. The CDR3 length is 15 residues. V was pared by 5 bases and J by 1 base, with 14 bases between. Points on this clone: Its target is unknown.

The PCR contained 60 Vbeta and 13 Jbeta primers. The table came from immunoSEQ multiplex PCR; TCRdb's copy has only in-frame clones and leaves some out. The sample lists 90,000 to 110,000 clones, 60% to 80% seen once, with approximately 3% in the top ten. The sequenced sample consisted of PBMCs. This sequence originates from a young man in good health and CMV-seronegative. The rearrangement joins TRBV7-2 to TRBJ1-1; tentative D call: TRBD1 (6 bases). Here the CDR3 DNA reads TGTGCCAGCAGCGTTAGCGGGACACCGAACACTGAAGCTTTCTTT. It encodes CASSVSGTPNTEAFF.